The clone carrying this TCR beta chain was picked up a small number of times. It was with a sample-barcoded 5' primer and a J-beta primer mix that a second PCR of roughly 7 to 11 cycles was run. TCRdb re-called the 5' RACE reads with MiXCR, one entry per CDR3 protein. The sample has approximately 780,000 distinct CDR3 sequences, approximately 24% seen once. The sample originates from a study of blood T cells in healthy people across ages. The CDR3 has 16 residues. Germline CDR1 and CDR2: LGHNA and YNFKEQ. V was clipped by 1 base and J by 7 bases, with 14 bases between them. Another study also made use of these data, one on T cells of mothers and their children.

Specimen: blood. This chain uses TRBV4-2 with TRBJ1-6; tentative D call: TRBD1 (5 bases). The receptor's source is a boy aged 5-17 years in good health. CDR3: CASSQVRQGGNSPLHF. CDR3 DNA: TGTGCCAGCAGCCAAGTGAGGCAGGGTGGAAATTCACCCCTCCACTTT.